The 30 T cell receptor beta chains presented below share a single source sample, sequenced in a study of breast tumors, draining lymph nodes, adjacent tissues. TCRdb processed the multiplex PCR reads anew with MiXCR; each CDR3 protein has one entry. The table includes about 130,000 distinct CDR3 sequences, 20% to 25% detected once. The lymph nodes were axillary draining lymph nodes from breast cancer patients. The sequencing input was axillary lymph node tissue. Receptor source: a female donor with breast cancer. Some clones in this sample may be carry-over from other donors' samples.

This clonotype was seen a few times. The V and J genes are TRBV28 and TRBJ2-5; 8 bases line up with TRBD2. From germline, CDR1 is MDHEN and CDR2 SYDVKM. J was trimmed by 4 bases and V by 3 bases; bases with no gene match: 7. The CDR3 has 15 amino acids. CDR3 DNA: TGTGCCAGCAGTTTCGCGGGGGGCTTGGGAGAGACCCAGTACTTC. Translation gives CASSFAGGLGETQYF.

This clonotype has a count of ten or more. The V call is TRBV30, the J call TRBJ2-1, with 11 bases matching TRBD2. This CDR3 has 14 amino acids. With V trimmed by 4 bases and J by 9 bases, 8 bases remained unmatched. Germline CDR1 reads GTSNPN; CDR2 reads SVGIG (reference sequence). This chain's CDR3 is CAWTPRGLAAEQFF. In nucleotides, the CDR3 is TGTGCCTGGACCCCAAGGGGACTAGCGGCTGAGCAGTTCTTC.

At least ten counts were recorded for this clonotype. The chain uses TRBV7-2 and TRBJ2-7; D tentatively fits TRBD1 or TRBD2 (5 bases each). This CDR3 contains 16 residues. Per germline, CDR1 SGHTA and CDR2 FQGNSA. Trimming shortened V by 1 base and J by 3 bases, and 16 bases separated the two germline ends. The CDR3 bases are TGTGCCAGCAGCTTAGTGGGGGATCCCGCTGTCTACGAGCAGTACTTC. Its translation: CASSLVGDPAVYEQYF.

This clonotype was picked up many times. Germline and junction disagree at one end, which may indicate a read error. This CDR3 reads CASSLRLTTSSYNSPLHF. CDR3 bases: TGTGCTAGCAGCTTAAGATTAACAACGAGCTCCTATAATTCACCCCTCCACTTT. V is TRBV7-7 and J is TRBJ1-6; D ambiguous. The CDR3 is 18 residues long. Germline CDR1 reads SSHAT; CDR2 reads FNYEAQ (reference sequence). Variable domain in full (rest from reference TRBV7-7 and TRBJ1-6): GAGVSQSPRYKVTKRGQDVTLRCDPISSHATLYWYQQALGQGPEFLTYFNYEAQPDKSGLPSDRFSAERPEGSISTLTIQRTEQRDSAMYRCASSLRLTTSSYNSPLHFGNGTRLTVT.

About this clonotype: This may be a read error, as it is one base from a much larger clone. V gene TRBV6-2 or TRBV6-3 combines with J gene TRBJ1-5; the D is unclear. Per the germline V gene, CDR1 is MNHEY and CDR2 is SVGEGT. The CDR3 is 17 residues long. CDR3 bases: TGTGCCAGCAGTTACATCGGCTGGGCGTATAGCAATCGGCCCCAGCATTTT. Amino acids: CASSYIGWAYSNRPQHF.

In regard to this clonotype: This may stem from a read error, because a much larger clone lies one nucleotide away. The chain employs TRBV7-9 and TRBJ2-3; 7 bases are shared with TRBD2. The CDR3 runs to 17 residues. Germline V gives CDR1 SEHNR, CDR2 FQNEAQ (reference sequence). The CDR3, as DNA: TGTGCCAGCAGCCGCTGGGATAGCGGGTTGAGCACAGATACGCGGTATTTT. This encodes CASSRWDSGLSTDTRYF. Full variable domain (outside the CDR3, taken from reference TRBV7-9 and TRBJ2-3): DTGVSQNPRHKITKRGQNVTFRCDPISEHNRLYWYRQTLGQGPEFLTYFQNEAQLEKSRLLSDRFSAERPKGSFSTLEIQRTEQGDSAMYLCASSRWDSGLSTDTRYFGPGTRLTVL.

This clonotype came up many times. The V gene is TRBV20-1, the J gene TRBJ1-4, with D unresolved. This CDR3 is 13 amino acids long. V lost 6 bases and J 8 bases, leaving 16 bases between the germline ends. Germline assignment: CDR1 DFQATT and CDR2 SNEGSKA (reference sequence). This CDR3 is CSALDRKREKLFF. The CDR3, as DNA: TGCAGTGCCCTGGACCGAAAACGGGAAAAACTGTTTTTT.

Turning to this clonotype: A much larger clone sits a single nucleotide away, making a read error possible. V is TRBV7-2 and J is TRBJ1-5; no definite D call. CDR1 SGHTA and CDR2 FQGNSA come from the germline V gene. There are 13 residues in the CDR3. V lost 5 bases and J 7 bases, leaving 12 bases between the germline ends. The CDR3 nucleotides read TGTGCCAGCAGCATACGGGTTGGGCAGCCCCAGCATTTT. This gives the protein CASSIRVGQPQHF.

J is TRBJ2-1 and V is TRBV30; D assignment may be TRBD1 or TRBD2 (6 bases each). Between the trimmed V and J ends, which lost 1 base and 4 bases, there was a span of 14 bases. The CDR3 spans 15 residues. The germline gives CDR1 GTSNPN, CDR2 SVGIG (reference sequence). CDR3 nucleotides: TGTGCCTGGAGTGCGGGGGCCGGGGGTTACAATGAGCAGTTCTTC. It yields the protein CAWSAGAGGYNEQFF. Complete variable domain (other parts from reference TRBV30 and TRBJ2-1): SQTIHQWPATLVQPVGSPLSLECTVEGTSNPNLYWYRQAAGRGLQLLFYSVGIGQISSEVPQNLSASRPQDRQFILSSKKLLLSDSGFYLCAWSAGAGGYNEQFFGPGTRLTVL.

This clonotype was seen many times. The CDR3 DNA reads TGTGCCAGCAGCCAAGTGTGGGGGTTGGACACCGGGGAGCTGTTTTTT. Protein product: CASSQVWGLDTGELFF. This rearrangement joins TRBV14 to TRBJ2-2, with D perhaps TRBD1 or TRBD2 (5 bases each). In germline, CDR1 is SGHDN, CDR2 FVKESK. The CDR3 consists of 16 residues. V lost 1 base, J lost 3 bases, and 12 bases lay in between.

This clonotype appeared many times. This chain joins TRBV7-2 and TRBJ2-5; TRBD2 agrees at 14 bases. The J segment lost 0 bases and the V segment lost 5 bases, leaving 2 bases of the junction unmatched. The length of the CDR3 is 16 residues. Per the germline V gene, CDR1 is SGHTA and CDR2 is FQGNSA. CDR3 protein: CASSRTSGGYQETQYF. CDR3 DNA: TGTGCCAGCAGCCGGACTAGCGGGGGGTACCAAGAGACCCAGTACTTC.

Many counts were recorded for this clonotype. The chain couples TRBV2 to TRBJ2-2; 12 positions agree with TRBD2. This CDR3 has 15 amino acids. V shed 7 bases and J 6 bases; nucleotides not matched to a gene: 6. Germline loops: CDR1 SNHLY, CDR2 FYNNEI. CDR3 in DNA: TGTGCCAGCAAGAGGACTAGCGGGACAGCCGGGGAGCTGTTTTTT. Translated, it gives CASKRTSGTAGELFF.

This clonotype was observed at least ten times. The V and J genes are TRBV19 and TRBJ2-1, with 8 nucleotides matching TRBD1. V lost 3 bases, J lost 9 bases, and 7 bases stayed unmatched. CDR1 is LNHDA and CDR2 is SQIVND in the germline V gene (reference sequence). This CDR3 is 14 amino acids long. CDR3 coding DNA: TGTGCCAGTAGTATCGGCAGGGGGCGTACTGAGCAGTTCTTC. Protein: CASSIGRGRTEQFF.

Many counts were recorded for this clonotype. The gene calls are TRBV12-3 or TRBV12-4 and TRBJ1-6; 7 bases map to TRBD1. The J segment lost 7 bases and the V segment lost 4 bases, leaving 10 bases of the junction unmatched. The CDR3 extends over 16 amino acids. The CDR3 DNA is TGTGCCAGCAGTTCCCCAGGGGGGGTCGGGAATTCACCCCTCCACTTT. Translating gives CASSSPGGVGNSPLHF.

About this clonotype itself: This may come from a read error, since a much larger clone is one base off. This chain uses TRBV20-1 with TRBJ1-2, with D unresolved. Germline lookup yields CDR1 DFQATT and CDR2 SNEGSKA (reference sequence). The CDR3 totals 12 residues. The chain's CDR3 is CSAGDHTYGYTF. For the CDR3, the DNA is TGCAGTGCTGGAGATCACACCTATGGCTACACCTTC.

This clonotype was recorded a few times. The gene calls are TRBV3-1 and TRBJ2-1; D is uncertain. The germline gives CDR1 LGHDT, CDR2 YNNKEL (reference sequence). The CDR3 sequence is 15 residues long. The V end lost 4 bases, the J end lost 1 base, and 11 bases lay between the germline ends. This chain's CDR3 is CASSPGPGSYNEQFF. The CDR3 coding sequence is TGTGCCAGCAGCCCCGGCCCTGGGTCCTACAATGAGCAGTTCTTC.

The sample holds many counts of this clonotype. The rearrangement uses TRBV2 and TRBJ1-6; TRBD1 is a possible D gene (5 bases). In germline, CDR1 is SNHLY, CDR2 FYNNEI. The CDR3 has 13 residues. V was pared by 6 bases and J by 9 bases, with 12 bases between. Here the CDR3 reads CASRPGIFSPLHF. The CDR3 DNA reads as TGTGCCAGCAGGCCAGGGATCTTTTCACCCCTCCACTTT.

This clonotype was seen at least ten times. CDR3 DNA: TGTGCCACCAGCAGAGGGACGATAGGAGAGGAGCAGTTCTTC. Protein product: CATSRGTIGEEQFF. V gene TRBV15 combines with J gene TRBJ2-1; D not resolved. With 1 base removed from V and 10 bases from J, the gap between germline ends came to 14 bases. The CDR3 extends over 14 amino acids. CDR1 is LNHNV and CDR2 is YYDKDF in the germline V gene (reference sequence).

This clonotype was recorded at least ten times. The CDR3 sequence: CSVEDLPTQTSTDTQYF. The CDR3 DNA follows: TGCAGCGTTGAAGATCTTCCGACACAGACTAGCACAGATACGCAGTATTTT. The V call is TRBV29-1, the J call TRBJ2-3; D remains unclear. Per germline, CDR1 SQVTM and CDR2 ANQGSEA. CDR3 length: 17 amino acids. V was cut by 0 bases and J by 0 bases, with 16 bases left in between.

This clonotype occurred many times. The chain is built from TRBV7-8 and TRBJ1-4; 9 positions agree with TRBD1. V lost 5 bases to trimming and J lost 4 bases; unmatched junction nucleotides: 5. Looked up from germline, CDR1 is SGHVS and CDR2 is FQNEAQ. The CDR3 length is 15 residues. The CDR3 loop is CASSPWDRVNEKLFF. The DNA of the CDR3 is TGTGCCAGCAGCCCTTGGGACAGGGTTAATGAAAAACTGTTTTTT.

For this clonotype: A much larger clone differs from this one at a single base, so this may be a read error. This chain uses TRBV5-1 with TRBJ2-1; 12 bases are shared with TRBD2. Trimming took 3 bases from V and 9 from J; bases not matched to a gene: 7. Germline V gene lookup returns CDR1 SGHRS and CDR2 YFSETQ. The CDR3 length is 15 residues. This CDR3 reads CASSSETSGSSEQFF. CDR3 DNA sequence: TGCGCCAGCAGCTCCGAGACTAGCGGGAGTAGTGAGCAGTTCTTC.

This clonotype appeared many times. The rearrangement uses TRBV7-9 and TRBJ1-4, with D possibly matching TRBD1 (6 bases). Trimming stripped 5 bases from V and 7 bases from J, with 14 bases between. Germline-derived CDR1 and CDR2 are SEHNR and FQNEAQ (reference sequence). The CDR3 consists of 14 residues. This chain's CDR3 is CASSLRGSGEKLFF. DNA of the CDR3: TGTGCCAGCAGCCTAAGGGGGAGTGGTGAAAAACTGTTTTTT. Variable domain in full (rest from reference TRBV7-9 and TRBJ1-4): DTGVSQNPRHKITKRGQNVTFRCDPISEHNRLYWYRQTLGQGPEFLTYFQNEAQLEKSRLLSDRFSAERPKGSFSTLEIQRTEQGDSAMYLCASSLRGSGEKLFFGSGTQLSVL.

This clonotype was observed at least ten times. The chain links TRBV7-2 to TRBJ2-5; no clear D gene. Germline-derived CDR1 and CDR2 are SGHTA and FQGNSA. The CDR3 runs 13 residues. Between the trimmed V and J ends, which lost 0 bases and 4 bases, there was a span of 6 bases. CDR3 protein: CASSLAGLETQYF. Here the CDR3 DNA reads TGTGCCAGCAGCTTAGCGGGGTTAGAGACCCAGTACTTC.

Many counts were recorded for this clonotype. The V gene is TRBV19, the J gene TRBJ2-1; 9 nucleotides match TRBD1. Germline V gene sequence: CDR1 LNHDA, CDR2 SQIVND (reference sequence). This CDR3 is 16 amino acids long. Trimming at V came to 2 bases and at J to 8 bases, leaving 10 bases not matched to a gene. CDR3 in amino acids: CASSIPNPGQGYEQFF. Written as DNA, the CDR3 is TGTGCCAGTAGTATACCCAACCCGGGACAGGGTTATGAGCAGTTCTTC. Together with reference TRBV19 and TRBJ2-1, the CDR3 gives the full variable domain: DGGITQSPKYLFRKEGQNVTLSCEQNLNHDAMYWYRQDPGQGLRLIYYSQIVNDFQKGDIAEGYSVSREKKESFPLTVTSAQKNPTAFYLCASSIPNPGQGYEQFFGPGTRLTVL.

This clonotype was found many times. This chain joins TRBV4-1 and TRBJ1-2, with D perhaps TRBD1 (5 bases). Germline V gene lookup returns CDR1 MGHRA and CDR2 YSYEKL. V was trimmed by 0 bases and J by 4 bases, leaving 9 bases between them. CDR3 length: 14 residues. As DNA, the CDR3 is TGCGCCAGCAGCCAAGACAGGGAATCCTATGGCTACACCTTC. It yields the protein CASSQDRESYGYTF.

As concerns this clonotype: A much larger clone lies a single base off, so this may be a read error. This chain links TRBV12-3 or TRBV12-4 with TRBJ2-3; D gene uncertain. V was shortened by 8 bases and J by 4 bases, with 10 bases between the two germline ends. The CDR3 has 12 residues. CDR3 in amino acids: CASGSYSDTQYF. The DNA for the CDR3 is TGTGCCAGCGGTTCCTATTCAGATACGCAGTATTTT.

This clonotype appeared many times. This chain joins TRBV6-1 and TRBJ1-2, with 9 bases fitting TRBD1. This CDR3 is 13 amino acids long. The J segment lost 8 bases and the V segment lost 6 bases, leaving 7 bases of the junction unmatched. From germline, CDR1 is MNHNS and CDR2 SASEGT. The CDR3, as DNA: TGTGCCAGCAGAGATAACAGGGGGCAGGGCTACACCTTC. This translates into CASRDNRGQGYTF.

This clonotype was found many times. V usage is TRBV6-2 or TRBV6-3 and J usage is TRBJ2-3; the match to TRBD2 covers 14 bases. Trimming removed 5 bases from V and 4 bases from J; junction bases left unmatched: 11. CDR1 and CDR2 (germline): MNHEY, SVGEGT. CDR3 length: 18 residues. In DNA, the CDR3 is TGTGCCAGCAGTCCGAATCGACTAGCGGGAGGGACCCCAGATACGCAGTATTTT. Protein: CASSPNRLAGGTPDTQYF.

The rearrangement uses TRBV28 and TRBJ2-3; D might be TRBD1 or TRBD2, each matching 6 bases. V gave up 3 bases and J gave up 8 bases, with 12 bases separating them. Germline V CDR1 and CDR2: MDHEN, SYDVKM. There are 13 residues in the CDR3. DNA for the CDR3: TGTGCCAGCAGTTTTGGGGGGCTGGGTACGCAGTATTTT. Its protein is CASSFGGLGTQYF.

In its sample, this clonotype was seen many times. This chain links TRBV5-6 with TRBJ2-3; TRBD2 aligns across 7 bases. Germline CDR1 is SGHDT and CDR2 is YYEEEE. V lost 0 bases, J lost 1 base, and 8 bases stayed unmatched. The CDR3 spans 17 residues. The CDR3 DNA follows: TGTGCCAGCAGCTTGGGAGGTCTAGCGGCTCGCACAGATACGCAGTATTTT. Amino acids: CASSLGGLAARTDTQYF.